This entry lists 5 T cell receptor beta chains sequenced from one sample in a study of neurological immune-mediated disorders. TCRdb processed the 5' RACE reads anew with MiXCR; each CDR3 protein has one entry. The sample yields 55,000 to 65,000 distinct CDR3 sequences, about 10% seen once. Sample time point: longitudinal time-point 2. The sequencing sample was made of PBMCs. Receptors originate from a man aged 25-45 years in good health.

Ten or more counts support this clonotype. The J gene is TRBJ2-2, the V gene TRBV6-5, with D perhaps assigned TRBD1 or TRBD2 (5 bases each). V was cut by 6 bases and J by 6 bases, with 8 bases left in between. There are 12 residues in the CDR3. CDR1 MNHEY and CDR2 SVGAGI come from the germline V gene. The CDR3 nucleotides are TGTGCCAGCAGCTTGGGGGCCGGGGAGCTGTTTTTT. This translates into CASSLGAGELFF.

The chain is built from TRBV4-1 and TRBJ1-1; no clear D. The V gene lost 8 bases and the J gene lost 0 bases, with 7 bases spanning the gap. Per the germline V gene, CDR1 is MGHRA and CDR2 is YSYEKL. The CDR3 is made up of 12 amino acids. The DNA for the CDR3 is TGCGCCAGCCAAACAGTGAACACTGAAGCTTTCTTT. It encodes CASQTVNTEAFF.

The sample holds many counts of this clonotype. The chain couples TRBV4-2 to TRBJ2-7; D is ambiguous. The CDR3 is 14 amino acids. The germline V gene encodes CDR1 LGHNA and CDR2 YNFKEQ. V dropped 0 bases and J dropped 0 bases, with 6 bases sitting between them. The CDR3 sequence is CASSQDGSSYEQYF. The CDR3, as DNA: TGTGCCAGCAGCCAAGACGGCAGCTCCTACGAGCAGTACTTC.

This clonotype occurred many times. The rearrangement uses TRBV10-3 and TRBJ2-7, with D uncertain. The CDR3 spans 14 residues. Trimming removed 2 bases at V and 3 bases at J, with 11 bases between. Per germline, CDR1 ENHRY and CDR2 SYGVKD. In nucleotides, the CDR3 is TGTGCCATCAGTGAGCTTGGCCCCTTCTACGAGCAGTACTTC. Residues: CAISELGPFYEQYF.

This clonotype came up many times. V gene TRBV3-1 combines with J gene TRBJ1-3, with a possible D match to TRBD1 (5 bases). The CDR3 has 13 amino acids. Looked up from germline, CDR1 is LGHDT and CDR2 is YNNKEL (reference sequence). Trimming removed 3 bases from V and 12 bases from J, with 15 bases in between. CDR3 sequence reads: CASSQSSRADIYF. In DNA form, the CDR3 reads TGTGCCAGCAGCCAGTCTAGCAGGGCTGACATATATTTT.